These 10 T cell receptor beta chains came from one sample sequenced in a study of T cell repertoires in cytomegalovirus infection. TCRdb itself ran the reads through MiXCR, one entry per CDR3 protein. The sample shows around 740,000 distinct CDR3 sequences, under 40% of them seen only once. The sequencing input was PBMCs. The receptors here all came from a human donor in good health (CMV status not recorded). Some clones in this sample may be carry-over from other donors' samples.

The chain combines TRBV7-2 with TRBJ1-2; no reliable D call. Germline V gene lookup returns CDR1 SGHTA and CDR2 FQGNSA. The CDR3 consists of 13 residues. V dropped 2 bases and J dropped 8 bases, with 12 bases sitting between them. CDR3 nucleotide sequence: TGTGCCAGCAGCTTATTCGCGGGAGGGGGCTACACCTTC. Its translation is CASSLFAGGGYTF.

The chain recombines TRBV7-4 with TRBJ2-7, with TRBD1 identical over 9 bases. CDR1 is SGHVT, CDR2 SQSDAQ, per germline. V lost 3 bases to trimming and J lost 7 bases; unmatched junction nucleotides: 10. This CDR3 has 15 amino acids. As DNA, the CDR3 is TGTGCCAGCAGCTTCCCTAAGACAGGGGGTGAGGAGCAGTACTTC. Translated, it gives CASSFPKTGGEEQYF.

The V and J genes are TRBV6-2 or TRBV6-3 and TRBJ1-2; TRBD1 might be the D (6 bases). Looked up from germline, CDR1 is MNHEY and CDR2 is SVGEGT. V was clipped by 6 bases and J by 10 bases, with 15 bases between them. The CDR3 has 12 residues. The CDR3 protein is CASRNTGSVYTF. CDR3 DNA sequence: TGTGCCAGCAGAAACACAGGGTCGGTCTACACCTTC.

This clonotype was seen many times. Here the CDR3 reads CASSQDWVGGADGELFF. The CDR3 DNA follows: TGTGCCAGCAGCCAAGATTGGGTCGGGGGGGCCGACGGGGAGCTGTTTTTT. The chain uses TRBV3-1 and TRBJ2-2; 8 bases fit TRBD2. Germline loops: CDR1 LGHDT, CDR2 YNNKEL (reference sequence). V lost 0 bases to trimming and J lost 7 bases; unmatched junction nucleotides: 10. This CDR3 contains 17 residues.

This clonotype appeared a few times. The gene calls are TRBV5-1 and TRBJ2-7; unclear D gene. This CDR3 is built from 16 residues. V dropped 0 bases and J dropped 0 bases, with 13 bases sitting between them. From germline, CDR1 is SGHRS and CDR2 YFSETQ. The CDR3 DNA reads as TGCGCCAGCAGCTTGGGTAGAGCCCAGAGCTCCTACGAGCAGTACTTC. It is translated as CASSLGRAQSSYEQYF.

This clonotype was seen once. The J gene is TRBJ1-3, the V gene TRBV29-1; D is ambiguous. Germline V gene data show CDR1 as SQVTM and CDR2 as ANQGSEA. The V gene lost 3 bases and the J gene lost 4 bases, with 7 bases spanning the gap. CDR3 length: 12 residues. The CDR3 is CSVDYGGNTIYF. The DNA of the CDR3 is TGCAGCGTTGACTACGGCGGAAACACCATATATTTT.

The sample holds many counts of this clonotype. The chain recombines TRBV27 with TRBJ1-6; 7 nucleotides line up with TRBD1. Looked up from germline, CDR1 is MNHEY and CDR2 is SMNVEV (reference sequence). After removal of 7 bases from V and 9 bases from J, the junction contained 6 bases not matched to a gene. There are 13 residues in the CDR3. The CDR3 is CASKGTVGSPLHF. In nucleotides, the CDR3 is TGTGCCAGCAAGGGGACAGTCGGTTCACCCCTCCACTTT.

J is TRBJ2-3 and V is TRBV28, with no clear D. CDR1 is MDHEN, CDR2 SYDVKM, per germline. The CDR3 is made up of 15 amino acids. Trimming left V 3 bases short and J 2 bases short, with 12 bases between. CDR3 in amino acids: CASSLGQAHTDTQYF. CDR3 sequence (DNA): TGTGCCAGCAGTTTGGGCCAGGCCCACACAGATACGCAGTATTTT.

This clonotype appeared a few times. V and J are TRBV28 and TRBJ2-7; D is perhaps TRBD1 or TRBD2 (5 bases each). Deletions cut 3 bases from V and 3 bases from J, with 18 bases between. The length of the CDR3 is 16 residues. Germline V gives CDR1 MDHEN, CDR2 SYDVKM. CDR3 DNA: TGTGCCAGCAGTTTTAGTTCGGGACGGACGATCTACGAGCAGTACTTC. Its protein is CASSFSSGRTIYEQYF.

The chain couples TRBV6-4 to TRBJ1-2; D not resolved. Germline values: CDR1 MRHNA, CDR2 SNTAGT. The V gene lost 4 bases and the J gene lost 0 bases, with 9 bases spanning the gap. This CDR3 is 14 amino acids long. The CDR3: CASSVDGANYGYTF. CDR3 DNA: TGTGCCAGCAGTGTAGACGGAGCTAACTATGGCTACACCTTC.